The 15 T cell receptor beta chains below were found in one sample sequenced in a study of T cell responses to AZD1222 COVID-19 vaccine. Repertoires were generated with immunoSEQ multiplex PCR, while TCRdb's copy carries only in-frame clones and drops some. The table includes about 130,000 clones, about 90% detected once. The starting material was peripheral blood, obtained on day 0 of AZD1222 vaccination. The receptors were gathered from an adult in good health.

CDR3 sequence: CASSLAVKEKLFF. The CDR3 DNA reads as TGTGCCAGCAGCTTAGCGGTTAAAGAAAAACTGTTTTTT. V and J are TRBV7-8 and TRBJ1-4; D unclear. Per the germline V gene, CDR1 is SGHVS and CDR2 is FQNEAQ. The V and J ends lost 0 bases and 8 bases respectively, with 7 bases between them. The CDR3 runs to 13 residues.

The chain combines TRBV7-9 with TRBJ1-2; no definite D call. Germline assignment: CDR1 SEHNR and CDR2 FQNEAQ (reference sequence). V was cut by 3 bases and J by 1 base, with 12 bases left in between. The CDR3 consists of 15 residues. The CDR3 region has the DNA TGTGCCAGCAGCTTGGGTAGACATCGTAACTATGGCTACACCTTC. It yields the protein CASSLGRHRNYGYTF.

The chain is built from TRBV3-1 (or the pseudogene TRBV3-2) and TRBJ2-3; 9 bases line up with TRBD1. The J segment lost 11 bases and the V segment lost 1 base, leaving 1 base of the junction unmatched. The CDR3 loop spans 12 amino acids. Looked up from germline, CDR1 is LGHDT and CDR2 is YNNKEL (reference sequence). In nucleotides, the CDR3 is TGTGCCAGCAGCCAAGGGACAGGGGTGCAGTATTTT. Translated, it gives CASSQGTGVQYF.

The rearrangement joins TRBV4-3 to TRBJ2-1; TRBD1 might be the D (6 bases). The CDR3 is made up of 17 amino acids. Trimming left V 0 bases short and J 0 bases short, with 12 bases between. Germline V gene sequence: CDR1 LGHNA, CDR2 YSLEER. CDR3 residues: CASSQDPGQSSYNEQFF. For the CDR3, the DNA is TGCGCCAGCAGCCAAGATCCAGGACAGAGCTCCTACAATGAGCAGTTCTTC.

This chain links TRBV15 with TRBJ2-6; D call uncertain. The V end was cut by 2 bases, the J end by 2 bases, with 7 bases between. Germline CDR1 and CDR2: LNHNV and YYDKDF (reference sequence). This CDR3 is built from 15 residues. The CDR3 region is CATSRLRTGANVLTF. The CDR3 coding sequence is TGTGCCACCAGCAGACTTAGGACTGGGGCCAACGTCCTGACTTTC.

The V and J genes are TRBV10-2 and TRBJ1-2, with 8 bases aligning to TRBD1. CDR3 size: 15 residues. Trimming removed 2 bases from V and 5 bases from J; junction bases left unmatched: 7. Germline V gives CDR1 WSHSY, CDR2 SAAADI. CDR3 coding DNA: TGCGCCAGCAGTGAGAACAGGGGGTTGGGGTATGGCTACACCTTC. Translation: CASSENRGLGYGYTF.

V usage is TRBV9 and J usage is TRBJ1-5; TRBD1 aligns across 7 bases. The junction had 2 bases not matched to a gene; V was cut back by 0 bases and J by 2 bases. The CDR3 contains 15 residues. Looked up from germline, CDR1 is SGDLS and CDR2 is YYNGEE. The CDR3, as DNA: TGTGCCAGCAGCGTAGGAACAGGGGGCAATCAGCCCCAGCATTTT. Translation gives CASSVGTGGNQPQHF.

The chain links TRBV10-2 to TRBJ2-7; D may be TRBD2 (5 bases). Germline CDR1 WSHSY, CDR2 SAAADI. The CDR3 contains 12 residues. V lost 5 bases, J lost 3 bases, and 8 bases lay in between. The CDR3 reads CASSLRDYEQYF. The CDR3 DNA sequence: TGCGCCAGCAGTCTCCGGGACTACGAGCAGTACTTC.

The chain couples TRBV19 to TRBJ2-5; TRBD1 might be the D (5 bases). Between the trimmed V and J ends, which lost 6 bases and 4 bases, there was a span of 12 bases. Germline CDR1 and CDR2: LNHDA and SQIVND (reference sequence). There are 13 residues in the CDR3. CDR3 in amino acids: CASRANGAETQYF. CDR3 nucleotides: TGTGCCAGTAGAGCGAATGGGGCAGAGACCCAGTACTTC.

The chain combines TRBV6-1 with TRBJ2-7; 8 bases align to TRBD1. Germline values: CDR1 MNHNS, CDR2 SASEGT. The junction had 7 bases not matched to a gene; V was cut back by 2 bases and J by 4 bases. The CDR3 has 15 residues. CDR3 DNA: TGTGCCAGCAGTGAACTTGGGACAGGAGGATACGAGCAGTACTTC. Protein sequence: CASSELGTGGYEQYF.

The genes are TRBV10-3 and TRBJ2-1; D might be TRBD2 (5 bases). The CDR3 runs 15 residues. CDR1 is ENHRY, CDR2 SYGVKD, per germline. Trimming took off 4 bases at V and 5 bases at J, with 15 bases between the two ends. In nucleotides, the CDR3 is TGTGCCATCAGTGTCCTAGCCGAGGTCCACAATGAGCAGTTCTTC. As protein: CAISVLAEVHNEQFF.

The V and J genes are TRBV7-6 and TRBJ1-2; 7 nucleotides line up with TRBD1. J was trimmed by 8 bases and V by 5 bases; bases with no gene match: 5. Germline CDR1 SGHVS, CDR2 FNYEAQ. CDR3 length: 12 residues. The CDR3 DNA sequence: TGTGCCAGCAGCACACAGGGGTACGGCTACACCTTC. This codes for CASSTQGYGYTF.

CDR3 amino acids: CASSRDGYGYTF. CDR3 coding DNA: TGTGCCAGCAGCAGGGACGGTTATGGCTACACCTTC. The V gene is TRBV6-2 or TRBV6-3, the J gene TRBJ1-2; D is possibly TRBD1 (5 bases). Germline lookup yields CDR1 MNHEY and CDR2 SVGEGT. The CDR3 loop spans 12 amino acids. V shed 6 bases and J shed 5 bases, with 10 bases lying between them.

The rearrangement joins TRBV29-1 to TRBJ1-2, with 10 bases that match TRBD1. CDR1 and CDR2 (germline): SQVTM, ANQGSEA. V shed 7 bases and J 2 bases; nucleotides not matched to a gene: 7. This CDR3 contains 14 residues. The CDR3 reads CSGLGQGVNYGYTF. The CDR3 DNA reads TGCAGCGGACTCGGACAGGGGGTAAACTATGGCTACACCTTC.

This chain's CDR3 is CATSDLANTDTQYF. CDR3 in DNA: TGTGCCACCAGTGATTTGGCCAACACAGATACGCAGTATTTT. This chain connects TRBV24-1 to TRBJ2-3; no definite D call. V lost 0 bases to trimming and J lost 2 bases, with 5 bases between them. This CDR3 has 14 amino acids. The germline gives CDR1 KGHDR, CDR2 SFDVKD.